The clone carrying this T cell receptor (beta chain) occurred a few times. Antigen specificity is unknown. Sample-barcoded 5' priming and a J-beta primer mix drove a second PCR of 7 to 11 cycles. Per-sample output comprised a minimum of 3 million paired-end reads containing CDR3. TCRdb redid the calling of the 5' RACE reads with MiXCR, one entry per CDR3 protein. Here the sample spans 1.5 million to 2 million distinct CDR3 sequences, roughly 30% being singletons. These data come from a study of blood T cells in healthy people across ages. Study results and caveats: Across the age range, TCR beta diversity per million T cells fell in a roughly linear way. When one million T cells were used, diversity estimates were thought to be underestimates.

V shed 6 bases and J 3 bases; nucleotides not matched to a gene: 17. This CDR3 is built from 17 residues. Germline V lookup: CDR1 SGHDN, CDR2 FVKESK. This TCR was recovered from a woman aged 25 to 39 in good health. The rearrangement joins TRBV14 to TRBJ2-7, with TRBD1 matching over 7 bases. The sample consisted of blood. Here the CDR3 DNA reads TGTGCCAGCAGTCATCCGAACGACAGGGCCCTAGGCTACGAGCAGTACTTC. Its translation is CASSHPNDRALGYEQYF.